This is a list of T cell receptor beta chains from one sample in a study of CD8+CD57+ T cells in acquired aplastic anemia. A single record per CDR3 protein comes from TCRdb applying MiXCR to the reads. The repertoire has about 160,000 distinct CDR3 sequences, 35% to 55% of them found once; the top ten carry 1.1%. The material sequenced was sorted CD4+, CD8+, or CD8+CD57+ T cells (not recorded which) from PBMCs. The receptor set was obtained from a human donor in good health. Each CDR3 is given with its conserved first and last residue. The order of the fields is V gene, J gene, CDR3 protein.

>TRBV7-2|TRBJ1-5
CASSLDSQPQHF
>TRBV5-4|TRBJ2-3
CASSSGQKTSTDTQYF
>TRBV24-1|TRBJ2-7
CATSRDGGEQYF
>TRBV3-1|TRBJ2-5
CASSQPFVSETQYF
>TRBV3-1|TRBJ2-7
CASSRGTSGAETYEQYF
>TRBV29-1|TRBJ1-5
CSVQTGGDQPQHF
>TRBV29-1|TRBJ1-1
CSVVIHGGVDTEAFF
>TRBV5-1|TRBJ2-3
CASSASGRSSDTDTQYF
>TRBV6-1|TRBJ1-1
CASSPHSDREAFF
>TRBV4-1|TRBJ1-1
CASSQPRGWGTETFF
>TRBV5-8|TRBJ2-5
CASSLEFQETQYF
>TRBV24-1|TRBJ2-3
CATSDPGLAGTDTQYF
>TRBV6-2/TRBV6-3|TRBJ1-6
CASSYRASGGASYNSPLHF
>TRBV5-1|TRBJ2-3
CASRQGTADTQYF
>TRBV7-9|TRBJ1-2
CASTRSSYYGYTF
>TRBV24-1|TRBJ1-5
CASKPGQGNQPQHF
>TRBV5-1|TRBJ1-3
CASSYDGNTIYF
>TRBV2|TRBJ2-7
CARGSDSHEQYF
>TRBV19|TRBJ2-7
CASSTDRGAYEQYF
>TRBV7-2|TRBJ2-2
CASSSTVALTGELFF
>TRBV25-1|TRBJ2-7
CASSEYFYEQYF
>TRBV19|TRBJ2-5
CASPRGDETQYF
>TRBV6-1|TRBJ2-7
CASSELGASYEQYF
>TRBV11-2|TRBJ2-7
CASSLERGGGYEQYF
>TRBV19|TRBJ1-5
CASMGQGAGNQPQHF
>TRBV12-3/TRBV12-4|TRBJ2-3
CASSSRLPTTDTQYF
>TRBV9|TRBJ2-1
CASSARLAGGASPFNSEQFF
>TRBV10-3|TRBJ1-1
CAISTRGNTEAFF